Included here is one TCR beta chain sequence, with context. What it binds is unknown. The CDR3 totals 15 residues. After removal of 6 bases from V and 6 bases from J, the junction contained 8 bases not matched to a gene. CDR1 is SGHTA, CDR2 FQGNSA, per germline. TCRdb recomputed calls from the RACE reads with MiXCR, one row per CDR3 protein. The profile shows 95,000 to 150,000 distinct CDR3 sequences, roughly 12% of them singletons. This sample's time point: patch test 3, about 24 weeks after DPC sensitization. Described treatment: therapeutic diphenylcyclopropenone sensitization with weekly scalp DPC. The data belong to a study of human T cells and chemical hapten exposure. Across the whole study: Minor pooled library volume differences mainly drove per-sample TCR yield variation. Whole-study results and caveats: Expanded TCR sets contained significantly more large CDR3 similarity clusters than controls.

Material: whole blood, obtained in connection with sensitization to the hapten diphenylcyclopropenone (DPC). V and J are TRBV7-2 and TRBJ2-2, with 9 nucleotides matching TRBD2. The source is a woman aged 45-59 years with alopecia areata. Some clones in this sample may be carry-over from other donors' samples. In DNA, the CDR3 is TGTGCCAGCAGGGGATCGCGGGGGGGCTCCGGGGAGCTGTTTTTT. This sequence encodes CASRGSRGGSGELFF.